This TCR beta chain was sequenced in a study of blood T cell repertoires in COVID-19. Across the study: The study drew acute and convalescent COVID-19 samples from the United States, Italy and Spain.

The assay was immunoSEQ multiplex PCR, and TCRdb's table has in-frame clones only and misses some. The sample holds about 36,000 clones, roughly 77% seen once. The CDR3 spans 15 residues. With V trimmed by 5 bases and J by 4 bases, 11 bases remained unmatched. The germline V gene encodes CDR1 SQVTM and CDR2 ANQGSEA. The TCR originated in a human donor in a cohort sampled during active or convalescent COVID-19. The donor label of this sample is uncertain. The V and J genes are TRBV29-1 and TRBJ2-7; 10 positions agree with TRBD2. Sample: peripheral blood. In DNA form, the CDR3 reads TGCAGCGTTCTCCCTACTAGCGGGAAGGCATACGAGCAGTACTTC. This gives the protein CSVLPTSGKAYEQYF.